This record covers a single TCR beta chain. The source of the sample is a study of cytomegalovirus exposure and HLA in healthy donors. The CDR3 totals 14 residues. CDR1 is SQVTM and CDR2 is ANQGSEA in the germline V gene. Trimming took 2 bases from V and 4 from J, leaving 14 bases between them. With 60 Vbeta and 13 Jbeta primers, the PCR was carried out. Per the authors' pipeline: Roughly 10 million shared chains were among the approximately 82 million unique TCR beta chains that a later analysis counted. Method: immunoSEQ multiplex PCR; TCRdb's copy keeps in-frame clones and lacks some. V and J calls plus clone size are reproduced from that table; the DNA served to infer D and trimming. Of 55,000 to 90,000 clones in the sample, around 77% were seen once.

The sequencing sample was made of PBMCs. The source is a man aged 50 to 59 in good health and CMV-seronegative. This chain joins TRBV29-1 and TRBJ1-2; D possibly corresponds to TRBD1 (5 bases). This CDR3 reads CSVEYTGGAYGYTF. CDR3 sequence (DNA): TGCAGCGTTGAATACACGGGTGGGGCCTATGGCTACACCTTC.